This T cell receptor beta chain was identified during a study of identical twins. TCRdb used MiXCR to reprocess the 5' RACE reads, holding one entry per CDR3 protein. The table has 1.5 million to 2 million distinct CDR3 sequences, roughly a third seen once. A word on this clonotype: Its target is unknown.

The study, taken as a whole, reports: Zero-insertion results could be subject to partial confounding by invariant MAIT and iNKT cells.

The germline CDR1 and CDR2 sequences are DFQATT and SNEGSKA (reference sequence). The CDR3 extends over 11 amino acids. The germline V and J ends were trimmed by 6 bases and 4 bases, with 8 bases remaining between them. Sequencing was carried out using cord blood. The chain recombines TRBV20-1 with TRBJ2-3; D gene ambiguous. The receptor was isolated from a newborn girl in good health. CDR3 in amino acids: CSAFRPDTQYF. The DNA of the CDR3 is TGCAGTGCATTTAGGCCAGATACGCAGTATTTT.